Listed below are T cell receptor beta chains from one sample, sequenced in a study of blood T cell repertoires in COVID-19. Method: immunoSEQ multiplex PCR; TCRdb's copy keeps in-frame clones and lacks some. The data contain 50,000 to 60,000 clones, roughly 85% of them singletons. Sequencing was performed on peripheral blood. The receptor source for this set is a human donor in a cohort sampled during active COVID-19. The CDR3 runs from the conserved cysteine through the conserved F or W. Fields, in order: clone size, V gene, D gene, J gene, CDR3 DNA, CDR3 protein. A D gene is named only where the DNA matches it firmly. The size entry is marked missing in some rows and otherwise reads once, few, many or a size class.

NA,TRBV4-2,TRBD1,TRBJ2-7,TGTGCCAGCAGCCAAGTGCCGGGACAGACTACCTACGAGCAGTACTTC,CASSQVPGQTTYEQYF
NA,TRBV9,NA,TRBJ2-1,TGTGCCAGCAGCCCTGATGGAGCGGCCAATGAGCAGTTCTTC,CASSPDGAANEQFF
NA,TRBV29-1,NA,TRBJ2-7,TGCAGCGTGGCTGCGGAGGGTAGGTACGAGCAGTACTTC,CSVAAEGRYEQYF
NA,TRBV10-3,NA,TRBJ2-1,TGTGCCATCAGTGTTTCACGCGGGCCAAGCTCCTACAATGAGCAGTTCTTC,CAISVSRGPSSYNEQFF
NA,TRBV20-1,TRBD1,TRBJ1-2,TGCAGTGCTAGTCTACGAGACAGGGGGATCTATGGCTACACCTTC,CSASLRDRGIYGYTF
NA,TRBV11-3,NA,TRBJ2-3,TGTGCCAGCAGCCGCCACCCTGGTGACCTTGAGGGCACAGATACGCAGTATTTT,CASSRHPGDLEGTDTQYF
NA,TRBV11-2,NA,TRBJ1-5,TGTGCCAGCAGCTACCACACGAATCAGCCCCAGCATTTT,CASSYHTNQPQHF
NA,TRBV6-6,NA,TRBJ2-5,TGTGCCAGCAGTTACTCGAGTATCGGCCAAGAGACCCAGTACTTC,CASSYSSIGQETQYF
NA,TRBV9,NA,TRBJ2-7,TGTGCCAGCAGCCCGACCGCGGCAGGGGCCTACGAGCAGTACTTC,CASSPTAAGAYEQYF
NA,TRBV9,NA,TRBJ2-7,TGTGCCAGCAGCGTAGCGGTTAGTGGTTACGAGCAGTACTTC,CASSVAVSGYEQYF
NA,TRBV6-2/TRBV6-3,NA,TRBJ1-2,TGTGCCAGCAGCCGTGGACAAGACTATGGCTACACCTTC,CASSRGQDYGYTF
NA,TRBV19,TRBD2,TRBJ2-1,TGTGCCAGTAGTATAGATATAGCGGGAGCGAACAATGAGCAGTTCTTC,CASSIDIAGANNEQFF
NA,TRBV9,TRBD1,TRBJ1-1,TGTGCCAGCAGTTCCAGAGGGGACAGCCGCACTGAAGCTTTCTTT,CASSSRGDSRTEAFF
once,TRBV6-5,TRBD2,TRBJ2-2,TGTGCCGGAAGCGTTCAGGGAGGGGCCGGGGAGCTGTTTTTT,CAGSVQGGAGELFF
NA,TRBV4-2,TRBD1,TRBJ2-3,TGTGCCAGCAGCCAAGAATCAGGGGGCTACACAGATACGCAGTATTTT,CASSQESGGYTDTQYF
NA,TRBV12-5,TRBD2,TRBJ2-7,TGTGCTGACTCAGGACTAGAGTCCTACGAGCAGTACTTC,CADSGLESYEQYF
few,TRBV27,TRBD2,TRBJ2-3,TGTGCCAGCAGTTTAGTGGCTAGCGGATACACAGATACGCAGTATTTT,CASSLVASGYTDTQYF
NA,TRBV7-9,NA,TRBJ2-7,TGTGCCAGCAGCTACCTGGGGGGTAGCGGCGGTGGCGAGCAGTACTTC,CASSYLGGSGGGEQYF
NA,TRBV27,TRBD1,TRBJ2-7,TGTGCCAGCAGTCCGATTCCTAGACAGGGGTTGTTCTACGAGCAGTACTTC,CASSPIPRQGLFYEQYF
NA,TRBV29-1,NA,TRBJ1-2,TGCAGCGTTAGCAGGGTAACCAATGGCTACACCTTC,CSVSRVTNGYTF
NA,TRBV5-1,TRBD2,TRBJ2-7,TGCGCCAGCAGCTCCCGGACTAGCGGCTCCTACGAGCAGTACTTC,CASSSRTSGSYEQYF
NA,TRBV6-1,TRBD1,TRBJ1-2,TGTGCCAGCAGTGACCACCGACAGGGGATAGGACTCGGCGGCTACACCTTC,CASSDHRQGIGLGGYTF
NA,TRBV30,TRBD1,TRBJ1-5,TGTGCCATCGGACAGGGACATAGCAATCAGCCCCAGCATTTT,CAIGQGHSNQPQHF
NA,TRBV7-2,TRBD1,TRBJ2-3,TGTGCCAGCAGCTTCTATAGTGGGACAGGCACAGATACGCAGTATTTT,CASSFYSGTGTDTQYF
NA,TRBV7-2,TRBD1,TRBJ2-7,TGTGCCAGCAGCCCGCGACAGGGGGCGGGAGAGCAGTACTTC,CASSPRQGAGEQYF
NA,TRBV28,NA,TRBJ1-1,TGTGCCTACGGGCGGGACACTGAAGCTTTCTTT,CAYGRDTEAFF
NA,TRBV21-1,NA,TRBJ1-3,TGTGCCAGCAGCTCAGAGGGCTTACCTTCTGGAAACACCATATATTTT,CASSSEGLPSGNTIYF
NA,TRBV27,TRBD2,TRBJ2-7,TGTGCCAGCAGTTTAGGACTAGCGGGAGGGTATTCCTACGAGCAGTACTTC,CASSLGLAGGYSYEQYF
NA,TRBV5-5,TRBD2,TRBJ2-7,TGTGCCAGCGCTAGCGGGCTCTACGAGCAGTACTTC,CASASGLYEQYF
NA,TRBV4-2,NA,TRBJ2-7,TGTGCCAGCAGCCAAGATGGGGGCAGGGGCGAGCAGTACTTC,CASSQDGGRGEQYF
NA,TRBV6-6,TRBD2,TRBJ2-7,TGTGCCAGCAGCGGGACTAGTTCGGGTGAGCAGTACTTC,CASSGTSSGEQYF
NA,TRBV7-2,TRBD2,TRBJ2-1,TGTGCCAGCACCCGGGACTACTCCTACAATGAGCAGTTCTTC,CASTRDYSYNEQFF
NA,TRBV28,NA,TRBJ1-5,TGTGCCAGCAGTAGAGGAGGAGATAGCAATCAGCCCCAGCATTTT,CASSRGGDSNQPQHF
NA,TRBV23-1,TRBD2,TRBJ2-7,TGCGCCAGCAGTGAAACTAGCGGGAGGGCCGTCTACGAGCAGTACTTC,CASSETSGRAVYEQYF
NA,TRBV10-3,NA,TRBJ1-3,TGTGCCATCAGTATGTACGGAGGGGCAGGAAACACCATATATTTT,CAISMYGGAGNTIYF
NA,TRBV28,TRBD1,TRBJ1-2,TGTGCCAGCAGGACCACCGGACAGGGACACTATGGCTACACCTTC,CASRTTGQGHYGYTF
few,TRBV3-1/TRBV3-2,NA,TRBJ2-3,TGTGCCAGCAGCAGGAGGGAAGGCACAGATACGCAGTATTTT,CASSRREGTDTQYF
NA,TRBV18,NA,TRBJ2-7,TGTGCCAGCTCACCACGACAGGAAGCCTACGAGCAGTACTTC,CASSPRQEAYEQYF
NA,TRBV14,NA,TRBJ2-3,TGTGCCAGCAGCCAAGGGGGCTTCACGCCGAGCACAGATACGCAGTATTTT,CASSQGGFTPSTDTQYF
NA,TRBV5-8,NA,TRBJ2-2,TGTGCCAGCAATAAAGGCAGGTCTGGCACCGGGGAGCTGTTTTTT,CASNKGRSGTGELFF
NA,TRBV3-1/TRBV3-2,NA,TRBJ1-1,TGTGCCAGCAGCCAAGATGCACAGCCGAACACTGAAGCTTTCTTT,CASSQDAQPNTEAFF
NA,TRBV6-1,TRBD2,TRBJ2-7,TGTGCCAGCAGTGAAGCTCTAGCGGGAGGCTACGAGCAGTACTTC,CASSEALAGGYEQYF
NA,TRBV5-1,NA,TRBJ2-5,TGCGCCAGCAGCAGGGGATGGGAGACCCAGTACTTC,CASSRGWETQYF
NA,TRBV19,NA,TRBJ2-7,TGTGCCAGTAGTTCCCCTGGACAGACCTACGAGCAGTACTTC,CASSSPGQTYEQYF
NA,TRBV4-1,NA,TRBJ1-1,TGCGCCAGCAGCCAAGGTGGAGGTCTCTCACGGGCTTTCTTT,CASSQGGGLSRAFF
NA,TRBV20-1,NA,TRBJ2-4,TGCAGTGCTAGCACCAAAAACATTCAGTACTTC,CSASTKNIQYF
NA,TRBV5-1,NA,TRBJ2-7,TGCGCCAGCAGCTGGGGAGAGGCCCGGGTTAGCTCCTACGAGCAGTACTTC,CASSWGEARVSSYEQYF
NA,TRBV19,TRBD2,TRBJ2-1,TGTGCCAGTACCGACGGGGCCGCTAGCGGGAGTGGCAATGAGCAGTTCTTC,CASTDGAASGSGNEQFF
NA,TRBV11-2,TRBD2,TRBJ2-4,TGTGCCAGCAGCTTAGATTTAACAGGCGGGGGCAAAAACATTCAGTACTTC,CASSLDLTGGGKNIQYF
few,TRBV3-1/TRBV3-2,NA,TRBJ2-2,TGTGCCAGCAGCCAAGGTATGAGGAGAACCGGGGAGCTGTTTTTT,CASSQGMRRTGELFF
NA,TRBV15,TRBD2,TRBJ2-7,TGTGCCACCAGCAGACTGCGCGGGGGAGAGGTCGAGCAGTACTTC,CATSRLRGGEVEQYF
NA,TRBV7-2,TRBD2,TRBJ2-3,TGTGCCAGCAGCCGTGGGGGGGTTAATACGCAGTATTTT,CASSRGGVNTQYF
NA,TRBV9,NA,TRBJ1-1,TGTGCCAGCAGCCCCGACATGGGGAGGGGCACTGAAGCTTTCTTT,CASSPDMGRGTEAFF
NA,TRBV30,TRBD1,TRBJ2-3,TGTGCCTGGAGTGTCGGCGGGACAGGGCTGAAAGATACGCAGTATTTT,CAWSVGGTGLKDTQYF
NA,TRBV5-5,NA,TRBJ1-3,TGTGCCAGCAGCTTGTGGGCAGGGCAAGGAAACACCATATATTTT,CASSLWAGQGNTIYF